This T cell receptor (beta chain) derives from a study of shared clonotypes between healthy human individuals. As for the study in general: Three plates were used per donor for CD4 naive, three for CD4 memory, two for CD8 naive and one for CD8 memory.

The CDR3 sequence is 15 residues long. V was shortened by 4 bases and J by 5 bases, with 21 bases between the two germline ends. From germline, CDR1 is GTSNPN and CDR2 SVGIG (reference sequence). Donors comprised only Caucasian adults living in Nashville, Tennessee. Under the authors' procedure: ImmunoSEQ yielded junction-only sequences lacking quality scores, so filtering differed. Here immunoSEQ multiplex PCR was the method, and the copy in TCRdb shows in-frame clones only, minus some. D and trimming were read from the DNA, whereas the V and J calls and clone size are those reported in that table. The table shows more than 1 million clones, with around three quarters occurring only once.

The material sequenced was memory CD4+ T cells from PBMCs. Subset: CD45RA-negative fraction. The chain links TRBV30 to TRBJ2-7; D might be TRBD2 (5 bases). This TCR was sampled from a man between 18 and 29 years old in good health. Some clones in this sample may be carry-over from other donors' samples. In DNA, the CDR3 is TGTGCCTGGAACCCCCGTTTGGCGGGTTCCCACGAGCAGTACTTC. Its protein is CAWNPRLAGSHEQYF. Based on the CDR3 plus reference TRBV30 and TRBJ2-7, the full variable domain is SQTIHQWPATLVQPVGSPLSLECTVEGTSNPNLYWYRQAAGRGLQLLFYSVGIGQISSEVPQNLSASRPQDRQFILSSKKLLLSDSGFYLCAWNPRLAGSHEQYFGPGTRLTVT.